Included here is one T cell receptor beta chain sequence, with context. The sample comes from a study of cytomegalovirus exposure and HLA in healthy donors. V was clipped by 1 base and J by 7 bases; unmatched bases: 7. This CDR3 region has 18 residues. Per germline, CDR1 LGHNA and CDR2 YNFKEQ. Vbeta (60) and Jbeta (13) primers were used in the PCR. Here immunoSEQ multiplex PCR was the method, and the copy in TCRdb shows in-frame clones only, minus some. The sample table sets out some 110,000 clones. The clonotype originates from a young man in good health and CMV-seronegative. Sample: PBMCs. V gene TRBV4-2 combines with J gene TRBJ2-1, with 16 bases matching TRBD2. The CDR3, as DNA: TGTGCCAGCAGCCAAGTGGGGACTAGCGGGGGGGCGAGTAATGAGCAGTTCTTC. Its translation: CASSQVGTSGGASNEQFF.